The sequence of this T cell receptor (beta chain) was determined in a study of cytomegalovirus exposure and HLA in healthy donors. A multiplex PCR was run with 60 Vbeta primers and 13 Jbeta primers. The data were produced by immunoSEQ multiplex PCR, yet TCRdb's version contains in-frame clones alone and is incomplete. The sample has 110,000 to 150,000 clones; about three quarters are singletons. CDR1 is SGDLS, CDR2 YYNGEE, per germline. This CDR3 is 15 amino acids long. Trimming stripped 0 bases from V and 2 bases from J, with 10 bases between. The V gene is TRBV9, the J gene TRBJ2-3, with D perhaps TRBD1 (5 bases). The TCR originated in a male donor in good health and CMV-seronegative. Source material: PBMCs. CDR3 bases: TGTGCCAGCAGCGTAGAAGGGGTTCACACAGATACGCAGTATTTT. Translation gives CASSVEGVHTDTQYF.